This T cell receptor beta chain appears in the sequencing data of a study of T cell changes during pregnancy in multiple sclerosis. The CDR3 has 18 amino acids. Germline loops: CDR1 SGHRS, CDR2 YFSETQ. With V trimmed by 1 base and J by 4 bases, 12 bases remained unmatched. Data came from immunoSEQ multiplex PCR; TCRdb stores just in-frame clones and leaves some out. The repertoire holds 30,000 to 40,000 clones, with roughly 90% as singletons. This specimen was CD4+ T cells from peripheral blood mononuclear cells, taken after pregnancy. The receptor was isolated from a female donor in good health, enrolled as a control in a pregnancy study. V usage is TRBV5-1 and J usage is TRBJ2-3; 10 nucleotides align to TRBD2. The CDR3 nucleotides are TGCGCCAGCAGCTTGAGGTTAGCGGGAGGAGACCTCCCAGATACGCAGTATTTT. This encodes CASSLRLAGGDLPDTQYF.